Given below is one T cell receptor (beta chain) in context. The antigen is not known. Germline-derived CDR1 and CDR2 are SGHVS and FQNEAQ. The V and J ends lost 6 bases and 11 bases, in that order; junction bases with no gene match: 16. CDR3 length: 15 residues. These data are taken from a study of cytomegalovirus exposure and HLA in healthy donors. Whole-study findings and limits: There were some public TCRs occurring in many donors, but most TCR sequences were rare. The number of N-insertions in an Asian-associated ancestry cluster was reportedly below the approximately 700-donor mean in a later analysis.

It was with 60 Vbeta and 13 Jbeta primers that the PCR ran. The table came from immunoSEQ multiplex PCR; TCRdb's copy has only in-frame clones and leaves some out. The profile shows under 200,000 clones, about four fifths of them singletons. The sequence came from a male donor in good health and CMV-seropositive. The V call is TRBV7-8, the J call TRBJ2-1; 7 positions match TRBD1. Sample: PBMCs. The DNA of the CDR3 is TGTGCCAGCAGGCAAAACAGGGGACAACAAGATAAGCAGTTCTTC. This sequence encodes CASRQNRGQQDKQFF.